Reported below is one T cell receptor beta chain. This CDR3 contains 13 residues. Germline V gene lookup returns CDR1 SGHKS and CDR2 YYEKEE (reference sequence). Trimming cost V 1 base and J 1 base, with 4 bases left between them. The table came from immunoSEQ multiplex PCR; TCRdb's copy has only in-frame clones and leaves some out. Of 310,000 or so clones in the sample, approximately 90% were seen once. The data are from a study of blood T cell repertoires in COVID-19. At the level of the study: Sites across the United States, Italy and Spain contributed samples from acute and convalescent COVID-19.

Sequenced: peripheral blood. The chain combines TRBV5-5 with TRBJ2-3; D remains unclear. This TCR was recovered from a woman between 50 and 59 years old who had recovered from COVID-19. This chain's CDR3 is CASSLQGTDTQYF. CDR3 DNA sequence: TGTGCCAGCAGCTTGCAGGGCACAGATACGCAGTATTTT. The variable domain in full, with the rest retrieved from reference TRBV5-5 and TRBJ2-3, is DAGVTQSPTHLIKTRGQQVTLRCSPISGHKSVSWYQQVLGQGPQFIFQYYEKEERGRGNFPDRFSARQFPNYSSELNVNALLLGDSALYLCASSLQGTDTQYFGPGTRLTVL.